The 6 T cell receptor beta chains reported below all come from one sample, sequenced in a study of neurological immune-mediated disorders (dated by TCRdb to the late 2010s). The time point label, as the study defines it: longitudinal time-point 1 (baseline). The library was made by 5' RACE. Data came from an Illumina HiSeq 2500. TCRdb itself trimmed the public reads at Q25 with fastp, ran MiXCR and retained productive beta chains. Entries that share a CDR3 protein sequence are merged under the most common genes and DNA. The sample table holds around 76,000 distinct CDR3 sequences, of which roughly 10% were seen once. The top ten hold 9.5% to 10% of the sample. Sequenced: PBMCs. The receptors derive from a man aged 25 to 40 in good health.

The table lists this clonotype with many counts. V and J are TRBV6-5 and TRBJ2-7, with D perhaps TRBD2 (5 bases). The CDR3 runs 15 residues. V shed 5 bases and J shed 3 bases, with 17 bases lying between them. The V gene's germline CDR1 is MNHEY and CDR2 SVGAGI. Here the CDR3 DNA reads TGTGCCAGCAGTCGTACAGAGGGAGTCGGCTACGAGCAGTACTTC. Translation gives CASSRTEGVGYEQYF.

The chain employs TRBV12-3 or TRBV12-4 and TRBJ2-7; 7 positions agree with TRBD2. The CDR3 spans 14 residues. Trimming took 4 bases from V and 3 from J; bases not matched to a gene: 6. The CDR3 reads CASSWLADSYEQYF. The DNA of the CDR3 is TGTGCCAGCAGTTGGCTAGCGGATAGCTACGAGCAGTACTTC.

This clonotype was picked up many times. This chain uses TRBV5-1 with TRBJ2-2; D unclear. V was cut by 2 bases and J by 0 bases, with 11 bases left in between. The germline gives CDR1 SGHRS, CDR2 YFSETQ. The CDR3 sequence is 16 residues long. The CDR3 region has the DNA TGCGCCAGCAGCTTAGCCCCTTGGGCGAACACCGGGGAGCTGTTTTTT. Residues: CASSLAPWANTGELFF.

Ten or more counts support this clonotype. This sequence joins TRBV20-1 and TRBJ2-7; no definite D call. Germline values: CDR1 DFQATT, CDR2 SNEGSKA (reference sequence). The CDR3 consists of 12 residues. With 6 bases removed from V and 4 bases from J, the gap between germline ends came to 13 bases. The CDR3 nucleotides read TGCAGTGCGCCGGACCAGAGATACGAGCAGTACTTC. Its protein is CSAPDQRYEQYF.

This clonotype was seen repeatedly, ten times or more. The chain uses TRBV27 and TRBJ1-2; the D is unclear. Trimming removed 6 bases from V and 3 bases from J, with 8 bases in between. Germline-derived CDR1 and CDR2 are MNHEY and SMNVEV (reference sequence). This CDR3 is 12 amino acids long. In DNA form, the CDR3 reads TGTGCCAGCAGGGCAGACCACTATGGCTACACCTTC. Its protein is CASRADHYGYTF.

This clonotype was observed at least ten times. The chain has TRBV27 and TRBJ2-7; 9 positions match TRBD2. CDR1 and CDR2 from the germline V gene are MNHEY and SMNVEV (reference sequence). The V and J ends lost 5 bases and 1 base, in that order; junction bases with no gene match: 3. The CDR3 loop spans 14 amino acids. The CDR3 sequence: CASSQTSGSYEQYF. The CDR3 nucleotides read TGTGCCAGCAGTCAGACTAGCGGTTCCTACGAGCAGTACTTC.